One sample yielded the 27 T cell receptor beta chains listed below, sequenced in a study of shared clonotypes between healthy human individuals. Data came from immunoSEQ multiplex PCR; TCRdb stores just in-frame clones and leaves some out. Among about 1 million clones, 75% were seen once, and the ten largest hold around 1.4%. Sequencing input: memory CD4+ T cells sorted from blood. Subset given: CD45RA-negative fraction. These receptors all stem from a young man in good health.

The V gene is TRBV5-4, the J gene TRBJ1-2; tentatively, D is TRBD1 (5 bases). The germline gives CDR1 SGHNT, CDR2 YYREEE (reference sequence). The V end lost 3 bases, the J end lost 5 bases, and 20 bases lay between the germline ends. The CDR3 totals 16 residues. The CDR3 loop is CASSSGGAGTEYGYTF. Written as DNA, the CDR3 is TGTGCCAGCAGCTCGGGGGGAGCTGGTACGGAGTATGGCTACACCTTC.

The CDR3 bases are TGCGCCAGCAGCCAAGAAAGTATGCTGGGTCCGTACTTC. Protein: CASSQESMLGPYF. The V and J genes are TRBV4-3 and TRBJ2-7; D call uncertain. Looked up from germline, CDR1 is LGHNA and CDR2 is YSLEER. Trimming took off 0 bases at V and 12 bases at J, with 15 bases between the two ends. The length of the CDR3 is 13 residues.

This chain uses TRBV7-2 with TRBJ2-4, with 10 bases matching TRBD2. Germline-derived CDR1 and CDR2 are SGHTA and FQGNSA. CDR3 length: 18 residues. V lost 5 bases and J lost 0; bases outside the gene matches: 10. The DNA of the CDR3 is TGTGCCAGCAGCCCCGGGACTAGCGCTTTAAAAGCCAAAAACATTCAGTACTTC. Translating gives CASSPGTSALKAKNIQYF.

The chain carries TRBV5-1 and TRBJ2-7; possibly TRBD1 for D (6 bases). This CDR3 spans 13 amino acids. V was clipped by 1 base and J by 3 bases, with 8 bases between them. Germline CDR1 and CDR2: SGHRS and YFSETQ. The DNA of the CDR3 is TGCGCCAGCAGCTTGCAGGGGATCTACGAGCAGTACTTC. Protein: CASSLQGIYEQYF.

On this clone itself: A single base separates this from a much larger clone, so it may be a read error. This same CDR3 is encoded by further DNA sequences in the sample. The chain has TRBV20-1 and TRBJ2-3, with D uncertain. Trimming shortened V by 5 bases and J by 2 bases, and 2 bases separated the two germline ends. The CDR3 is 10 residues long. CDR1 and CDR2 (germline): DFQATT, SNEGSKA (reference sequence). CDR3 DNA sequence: TGCAGTGCTTACACAGATACGCAGTATTTT. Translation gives CSAYTDTQYF.

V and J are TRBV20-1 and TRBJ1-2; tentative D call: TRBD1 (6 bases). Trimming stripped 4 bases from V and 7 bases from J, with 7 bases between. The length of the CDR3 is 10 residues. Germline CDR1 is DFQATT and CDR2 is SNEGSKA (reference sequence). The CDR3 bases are TGCAGTGCTACGGACAGTGGCTACACCTTC. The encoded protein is CSATDSGYTF.

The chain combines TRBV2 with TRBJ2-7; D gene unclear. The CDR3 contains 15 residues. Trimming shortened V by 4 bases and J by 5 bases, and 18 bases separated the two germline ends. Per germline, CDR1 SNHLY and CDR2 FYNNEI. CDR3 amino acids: CASSVARPSLDEQYF. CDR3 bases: TGTGCCAGCAGTGTTGCAAGACCCTCACTTGACGAGCAGTACTTC.

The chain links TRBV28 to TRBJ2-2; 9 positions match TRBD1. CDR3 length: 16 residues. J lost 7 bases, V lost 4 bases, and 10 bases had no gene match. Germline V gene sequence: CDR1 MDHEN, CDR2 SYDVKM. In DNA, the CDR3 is TGTGCCAGCAGTTCTCCTCCGGGACAGGGTATCGGGGAGCTGTTTTTT. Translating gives CASSSPPGQGIGELFF.

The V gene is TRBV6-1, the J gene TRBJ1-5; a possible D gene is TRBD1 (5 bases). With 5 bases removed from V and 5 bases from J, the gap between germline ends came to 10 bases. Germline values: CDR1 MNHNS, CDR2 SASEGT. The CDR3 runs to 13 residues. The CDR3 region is CASSIQDDQPQHF. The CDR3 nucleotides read TGTGCCAGCAGTATACAGGACGATCAGCCCCAGCATTTT.

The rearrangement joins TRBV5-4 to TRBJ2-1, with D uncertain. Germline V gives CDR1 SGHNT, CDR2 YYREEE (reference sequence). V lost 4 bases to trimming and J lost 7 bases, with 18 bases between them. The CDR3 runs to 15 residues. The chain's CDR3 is CASSPPGSVGNEQFF. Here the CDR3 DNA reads TGTGCCAGCAGCCCCCCGGGTTCCGTGGGGAATGAGCAGTTCTTC.

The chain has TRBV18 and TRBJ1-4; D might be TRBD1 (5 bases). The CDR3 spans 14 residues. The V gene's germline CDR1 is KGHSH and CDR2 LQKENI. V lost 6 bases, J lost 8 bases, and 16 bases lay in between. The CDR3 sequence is CASSPDSTREKLFF. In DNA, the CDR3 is TGTGCCAGCTCCCCCGACAGTACCAGGGAAAAACTGTTTTTT. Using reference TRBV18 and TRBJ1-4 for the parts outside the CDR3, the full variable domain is NAGVMQNPRHLVRRRGQEARLRCSPMKGHSHVYWYRQLPEEGLKFMVYLQKENIIDESGMPKERFSAEFPKEGPSILRIQQVVRGDSAAYFCASSPDSTREKLFFGSGTQLSVL.

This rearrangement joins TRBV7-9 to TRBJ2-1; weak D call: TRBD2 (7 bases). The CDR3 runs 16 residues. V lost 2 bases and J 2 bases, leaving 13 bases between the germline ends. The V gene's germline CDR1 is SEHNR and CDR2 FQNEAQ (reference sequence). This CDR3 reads CASSLTGGSTYNEQFF. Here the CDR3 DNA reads TGTGCCAGCAGCTTAACGGGGGGCTCTACCTACAATGAGCAGTTCTTC.

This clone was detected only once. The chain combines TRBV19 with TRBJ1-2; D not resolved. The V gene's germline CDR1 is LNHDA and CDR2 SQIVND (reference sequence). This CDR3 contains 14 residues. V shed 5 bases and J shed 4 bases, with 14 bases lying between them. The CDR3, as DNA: TGTGCCAGTAGTCCCCGTTTGGATTTCTATGGCTACACCTTC. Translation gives CASSPRLDFYGYTF.

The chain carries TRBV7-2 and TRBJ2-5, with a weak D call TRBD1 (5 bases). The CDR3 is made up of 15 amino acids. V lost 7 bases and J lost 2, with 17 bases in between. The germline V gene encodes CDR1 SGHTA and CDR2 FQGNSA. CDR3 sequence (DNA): TGTGCCAGCACATCTCAGGTGGGGCTACAAGAGACCCAGTACTTC. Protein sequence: CASTSQVGLQETQYF.

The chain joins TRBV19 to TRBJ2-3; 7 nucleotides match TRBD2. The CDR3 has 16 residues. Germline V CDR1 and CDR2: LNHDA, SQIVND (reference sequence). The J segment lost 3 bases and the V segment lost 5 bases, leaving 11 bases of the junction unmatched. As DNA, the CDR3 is TGTGCCAGTAGTCCACTCGGGGACTACGGAACAGATACGCAGTATTTT. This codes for CASSPLGDYGTDTQYF.

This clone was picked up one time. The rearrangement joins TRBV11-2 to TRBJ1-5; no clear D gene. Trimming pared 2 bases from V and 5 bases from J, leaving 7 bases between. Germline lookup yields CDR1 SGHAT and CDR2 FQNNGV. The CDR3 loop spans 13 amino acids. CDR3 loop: CASSLLPYQPQHF. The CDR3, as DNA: TGTGCCAGCAGCTTATTACCCTATCAGCCCCAGCATTTT.

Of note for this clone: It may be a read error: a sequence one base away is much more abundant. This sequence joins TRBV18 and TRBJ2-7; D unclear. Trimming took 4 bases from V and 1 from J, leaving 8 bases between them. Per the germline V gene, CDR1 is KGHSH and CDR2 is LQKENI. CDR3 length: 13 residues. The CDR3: CASSRPESYEQYF. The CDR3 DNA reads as TGTGCCAGCTCACGACCTGAATCCTACGAGCAGTACTTC.

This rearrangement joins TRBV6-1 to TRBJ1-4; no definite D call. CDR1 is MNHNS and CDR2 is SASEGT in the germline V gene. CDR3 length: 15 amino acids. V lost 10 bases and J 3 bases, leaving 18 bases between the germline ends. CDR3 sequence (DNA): TGTGCCACGAGATCTATGAGGATGGCTAATGAAAAACTGTTTTTT. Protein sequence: CATRSMRMANEKLFF.

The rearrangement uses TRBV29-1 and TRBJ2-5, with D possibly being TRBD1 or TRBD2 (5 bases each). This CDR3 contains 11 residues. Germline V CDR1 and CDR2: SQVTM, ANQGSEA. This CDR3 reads CSGVRGETQYF. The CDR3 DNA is TGCAGTGGCGTGAGGGGAGAGACCCAGTACTTC.

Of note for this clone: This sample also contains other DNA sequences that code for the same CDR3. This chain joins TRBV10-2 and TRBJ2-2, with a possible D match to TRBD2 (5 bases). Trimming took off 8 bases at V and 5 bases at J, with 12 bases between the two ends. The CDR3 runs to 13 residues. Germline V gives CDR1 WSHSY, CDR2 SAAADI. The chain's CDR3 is CASRLPGTGELFF. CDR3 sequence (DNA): TGCGCCAGCCGCCTGCCGGGGACCGGGGAGCTGTTTTTT.

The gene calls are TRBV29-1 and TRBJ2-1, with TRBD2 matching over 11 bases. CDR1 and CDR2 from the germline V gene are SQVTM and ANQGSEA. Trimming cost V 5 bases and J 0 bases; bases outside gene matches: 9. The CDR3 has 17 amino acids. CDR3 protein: CSVLTSGKISSYNEQFF. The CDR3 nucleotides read TGCAGCGTTTTGACTAGCGGGAAAATCAGCTCCTACAATGAGCAGTTCTTC.

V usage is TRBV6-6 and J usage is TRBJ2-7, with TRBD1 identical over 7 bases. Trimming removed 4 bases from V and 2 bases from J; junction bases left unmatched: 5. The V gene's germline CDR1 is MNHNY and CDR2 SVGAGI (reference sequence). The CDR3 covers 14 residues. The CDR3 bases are TGTGCCAGCAGTTTAAGGACAGGTCCCTACGAGCAGTACTTC. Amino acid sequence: CASSLRTGPYEQYF.

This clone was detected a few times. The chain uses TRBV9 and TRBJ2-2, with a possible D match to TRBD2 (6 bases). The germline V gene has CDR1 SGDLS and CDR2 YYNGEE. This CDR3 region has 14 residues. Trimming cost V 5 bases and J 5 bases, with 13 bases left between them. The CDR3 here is CASRPGLQTGELFF. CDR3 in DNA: TGTGCCAGCAGACCGGGACTTCAGACCGGGGAGCTGTTTTTT. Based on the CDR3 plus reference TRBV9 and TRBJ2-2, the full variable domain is DSGVTQTPKHLITATGQRVTLRCSPRSGDLSVYWYQQSLDQGLQFLIQYYNGEERAKGNILERFSAQQFPDLHSELNLSSLELGDSALYFCASRPGLQTGELFFGEGSRLTVL.

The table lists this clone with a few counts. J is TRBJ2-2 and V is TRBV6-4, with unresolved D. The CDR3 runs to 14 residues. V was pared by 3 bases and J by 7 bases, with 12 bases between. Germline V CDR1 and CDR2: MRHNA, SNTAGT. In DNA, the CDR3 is TGTGCCAGCAGTGAACAGCGAGGAAGCGGGGAGCTGTTTTTT. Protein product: CASSEQRGSGELFF.

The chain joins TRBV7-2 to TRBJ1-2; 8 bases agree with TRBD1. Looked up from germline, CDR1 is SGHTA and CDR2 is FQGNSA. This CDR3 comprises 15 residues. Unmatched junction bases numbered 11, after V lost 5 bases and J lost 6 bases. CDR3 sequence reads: CASSTLDRGPDGYTF. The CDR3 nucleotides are TGTGCCAGCAGCACTCTAGACAGGGGACCGGATGGCTACACCTTC.

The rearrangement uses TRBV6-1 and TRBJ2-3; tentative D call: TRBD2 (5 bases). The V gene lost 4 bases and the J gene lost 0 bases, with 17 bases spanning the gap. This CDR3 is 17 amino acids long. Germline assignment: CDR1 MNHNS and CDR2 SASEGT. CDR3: CASSGRSPRGSTDTQYF. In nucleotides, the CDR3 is TGTGCCAGCAGTGGCCGGAGCCCCCGGGGAAGCACAGATACGCAGTATTTT.

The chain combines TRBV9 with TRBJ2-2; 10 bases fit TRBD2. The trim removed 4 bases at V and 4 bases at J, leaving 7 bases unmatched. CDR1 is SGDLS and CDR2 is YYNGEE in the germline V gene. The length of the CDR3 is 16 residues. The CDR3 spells CASSPSSGSVTGELFF. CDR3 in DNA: TGTGCCAGCAGCCCCTCTAGCGGGAGTGTCACCGGGGAGCTGTTTTTT.